The present T cell receptor (beta chain) was sequenced within a study of a mutant IDH1 vaccine in newly diagnosed glioma. Study-level information: At week 47 came visit V13, while visit V12 had come at week 35.

Turning to this clone: Its matching antigen is unknown.

Libraries were prepared by immunoSEQ multiplex PCR; TCRdb keeps only in-frame clonotypes and omits some of them. In the table there are tens of thousands of clones, approximately 86% of which are singletons. Time point in this sample: week 35, safety follow-up. The content of each vaccine dose was 300 ug of mutant IDH1 20-mer peptide, and topical imiquimod accompanied it. Per germline, CDR1 SGHTA and CDR2 FQGNSA. This CDR3 comprises 16 residues. Trimming removed 0 bases from V and 3 bases from J, with 12 bases in between. The TCR was taken from a man aged 30-40 years with glioma. The chain joins TRBV7-2 to TRBJ2-4; unclear D gene. The sequenced sample was PBMCs, obtained from a glioma patient whose treatment included an IDH1 peptide vaccine. The CDR3 DNA reads TGTGCCAGCAGCTTAGCTATGAGCTGGGGCAAAAACATTCAGTACTTC. It codes for CASSLAMSWGKNIQYF. Using reference TRBV7-2 and TRBJ2-4 for the parts outside the CDR3, the full variable domain is GAGVSQSPSNKVTEKGKDVELRCDPISGHTALYWYRQSLGQGLEFLIYFQGNSAPDKSGLPSDRFSAERTGGSVSTLTIQRTQQEDSAVYLCASSLAMSWGKNIQYFGAGTRLSVL.